A selection of T cell receptor beta chains follows, all from one sample in a study of T cells in Graves' hyperthyroidism and ophthalmopathy. One entry per CDR3 protein, called by TCRdb with MiXCR from the multiplex PCR reads. This sample has fewer than 700,000 distinct CDR3 sequences, with under 20% found just once. The source material was blood. The receptors here all came from a woman in her thirties with Graves' hyperthyroidism. CDR3s include the opening cysteine and the closing phenylalanine or tryptophan. Each record gives: D gene, V gene, clone size, J gene, CDR3 DNA, CDR3 protein. D genes are given only for firm matches. Size values are once, few and many counts, or a class for expanded clones, and some rows have none.

D gene: TRBD1
V gene: TRBV7-9
clone size: many
J gene: TRBJ1-2
CDR3 DNA: TGTGCCAGCAGCCTCGGGACAGGGTTCTATGGCTACACCTTC
CDR3 protein: CASSLGTGFYGYTF

D gene: NA
V gene: TRBV24-1
clone size: NA
J gene: TRBJ2-5
CDR3 DNA: TGTGCCACCAGTGAAGCAGGGGTCCAGTACTTC
CDR3 protein: CATSEAGVQYF

D gene: NA
V gene: TRBV24-1
clone size: many
J gene: TRBJ2-2
CDR3 DNA: TGTGCCACCAGGGAAGAGAGGGCCGGGGAGCTGTTTTTT
CDR3 protein: CATREERAGELFF

D gene: TRBD1
V gene: TRBV6-1
clone size: many
J gene: TRBJ2-4
CDR3 DNA: TGTGCCAGCAGTGACCGGACAGGGCTTTTATCCAAAAACATTCAGTACTTC
CDR3 protein: CASSDRTGLLSKNIQYF

D gene: TRBD1
V gene: TRBV20-1
clone size: few
J gene: TRBJ2-7
CDR3 DNA: TGCAGTGCCAACCACGGGACAGGGATCGAGCAGTACTTC
CDR3 protein: CSANHGTGIEQYF

D gene: NA
V gene: TRBV19
clone size: many
J gene: TRBJ2-7
CDR3 DNA: TGTGCCAGTAGTACAGGTGGAGGAGACTACTACGAGCAGTACTTC
CDR3 protein: CASSTGGGDYYEQYF

D gene: NA
V gene: TRBV10-1
clone size: many
J gene: TRBJ1-1
CDR3 DNA: TGCGCCAGCAGTGAGCCCACCCAGACGGGAAACACTGAAGCTTTCTTT
CDR3 protein: CASSEPTQTGNTEAFF

D gene: NA
V gene: TRBV19
clone size: many
J gene: TRBJ1-1
CDR3 DNA: TGTGCCACCCAGGCGTCTGGCACTGAAGCTTTCTTT
CDR3 protein: CATQASGTEAFF

D gene: NA
V gene: TRBV4-1
clone size: few
J gene: TRBJ2-1
CDR3 DNA: TGCGCCAGCAGCCAAGATCGGTTTGAGCAGTTCTTC
CDR3 protein: CASSQDRFEQFF

D gene: TRBD2
V gene: TRBV3-1
clone size: many
J gene: TRBJ2-1
CDR3 DNA: TGTGCCAGCAGTCTGGCCGGGAGGTTCGATGAGCAGTTCTTC
CDR3 protein: CASSLAGRFDEQFF

D gene: NA
V gene: TRBV4-2
clone size: few
J gene: TRBJ1-4
CDR3 DNA: TGTGCCAGCAGCCAAGATCTGGGAGAAAAACTGTTTTTT
CDR3 protein: CASSQDLGEKLFF

D gene: NA
V gene: TRBV7-3
clone size: NA
J gene: TRBJ1-3
CDR3 DNA: TGTGCCAGCAGTCCTGGACCGCTCTCTGGAAACACCATATATTTT
CDR3 protein: CASSPGPLSGNTIYF

D gene: NA
V gene: TRBV15
clone size: many
J gene: TRBJ2-7
CDR3 DNA: TGTGCCACCAGCGAAGACCGTCGGTACGAGCAGTACTTC
CDR3 protein: CATSEDRRYEQYF

D gene: TRBD2
V gene: TRBV13
clone size: many
J gene: TRBJ2-3
CDR3 DNA: TGTGCCAGCAGCTTTCCTGGACTAGCGGGAGGGCCCTATGGTGATGATACGCAGTATTTT
CDR3 protein: CASSFPGLAGGPYGDDTQYF

D gene: TRBD1
V gene: TRBV5-1
clone size: many
J gene: TRBJ2-3
CDR3 DNA: TGCGCCAGCAGCTTGGGCCGGACAGGGGGCGACGATACGCAGTATTTT
CDR3 protein: CASSLGRTGGDDTQYF

D gene: NA
V gene: TRBV6-6
clone size: many
J gene: TRBJ2-1
CDR3 DNA: TGTGCCAGCAGTTACCGGGACACCTACAATGAGCAGTTCTTC
CDR3 protein: CASSYRDTYNEQFF

D gene: NA
V gene: TRBV28
clone size: NA
J gene: TRBJ1-4
CDR3 DNA: TGTGCCAGCAGTTCCCGTCTACAGGCGGCAACTAATGAAAAACTGTTTTTT
CDR3 protein: CASSSRLQAATNEKLFF

D gene: TRBD1
V gene: TRBV19
clone size: once
J gene: TRBJ2-5
CDR3 DNA: TGTGCCAGTAGTATTGGGACAGGGTCCATTCAAGAGACCCAGTACTTC
CDR3 protein: CASSIGTGSIQETQYF

D gene: NA
V gene: TRBV2
clone size: many
J gene: TRBJ2-3
CDR3 DNA: TGTGCCAGCAGCGGAGTATCAAGCACAGATACGCAGTATTTT
CDR3 protein: CASSGVSSTDTQYF

D gene: NA
V gene: TRBV9
clone size: many
J gene: TRBJ1-5
CDR3 DNA: TGTGCCAGCAGCGTAGGGGACGGTTACAATCAGCCCCAGCATTTT
CDR3 protein: CASSVGDGYNQPQHF

D gene: TRBD2
V gene: TRBV6-1
clone size: NA
J gene: TRBJ2-2
CDR3 DNA: TGTGCCACTACAGGGACTAGCGGGAGGGGAAACACCGGGGAGCTGTTTTTT
CDR3 protein: CATTGTSGRGNTGELFF

D gene: NA
V gene: TRBV30
clone size: few
J gene: TRBJ1-1
CDR3 DNA: TGTGCCTGGAGTGTACTGGGTCGGCGGTCGGGAAACACTGAAGCTTTCTTT
CDR3 protein: CAWSVLGRRSGNTEAFF

D gene: NA
V gene: TRBV7-8
clone size: many
J gene: TRBJ2-1
CDR3 DNA: TGTGCCAGCAGCTTATTTTCGGGCGAAGCCTACAATGAGCAGTTCTTC
CDR3 protein: CASSLFSGEAYNEQFF

D gene: TRBD1
V gene: TRBV6-5
clone size: NA
J gene: TRBJ1-6
CDR3 DNA: TGTGCCAGCAGTTACTCGACAGGGGTAGAAGGTTATTCACCCCTCCACTTT
CDR3 protein: CASSYSTGVEGYSPLHF

D gene: NA
V gene: TRBV7-2
clone size: many
J gene: TRBJ2-7
CDR3 DNA: TGTGCCAGCAGTAGGACTTTTGGTCCCTACGAGCAGTACTTC
CDR3 protein: CASSRTFGPYEQYF

D gene: NA
V gene: TRBV5-1
clone size: few
J gene: TRBJ2-3
CDR3 DNA: TGCGCCAGCAGTGGTCTTCGCACAGATACGCAGTATTTT
CDR3 protein: CASSGLRTDTQYF

D gene: NA
V gene: TRBV6-9
clone size: NA
J gene: TRBJ2-7
CDR3 DNA: TGTGCCAGCAGTTCTCTGCCCGTTAGCTCCCACGAGCAGTACTTC
CDR3 protein: CASSSLPVSSHEQYF

D gene: TRBD2
V gene: TRBV28
clone size: many
J gene: TRBJ2-1
CDR3 DNA: TGTGCCAGCAGTTTAAGTAATAGCGGGAGGGTCAATGAGCAGTTCTTC
CDR3 protein: CASSLSNSGRVNEQFF